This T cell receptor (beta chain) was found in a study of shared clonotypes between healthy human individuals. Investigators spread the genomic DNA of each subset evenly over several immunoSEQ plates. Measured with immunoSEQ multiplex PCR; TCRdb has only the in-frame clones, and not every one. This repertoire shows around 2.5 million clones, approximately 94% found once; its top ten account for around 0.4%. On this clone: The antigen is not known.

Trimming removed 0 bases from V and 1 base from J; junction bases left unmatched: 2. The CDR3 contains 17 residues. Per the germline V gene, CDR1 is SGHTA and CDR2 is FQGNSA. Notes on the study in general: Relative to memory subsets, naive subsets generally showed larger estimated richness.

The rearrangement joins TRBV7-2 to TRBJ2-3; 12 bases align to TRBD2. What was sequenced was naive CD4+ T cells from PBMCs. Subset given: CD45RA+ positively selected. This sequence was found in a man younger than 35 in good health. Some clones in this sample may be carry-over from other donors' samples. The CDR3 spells CASSLAASGRGTDTQYF. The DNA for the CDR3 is TGTGCCAGCAGCTTAGCGGCTAGCGGGAGGGGCACAGATACGCAGTATTTT. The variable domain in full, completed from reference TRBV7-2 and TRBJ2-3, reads GAGVSQSPSNKVTEKGKDVELRCDPISGHTALYWYRQSLGQGLEFLIYFQGNSAPDKSGLPSDRFSAERTGGSVSTLTIQRTQQEDSAVYLCASSLAASGRGTDTQYFGPGTRLTVL.